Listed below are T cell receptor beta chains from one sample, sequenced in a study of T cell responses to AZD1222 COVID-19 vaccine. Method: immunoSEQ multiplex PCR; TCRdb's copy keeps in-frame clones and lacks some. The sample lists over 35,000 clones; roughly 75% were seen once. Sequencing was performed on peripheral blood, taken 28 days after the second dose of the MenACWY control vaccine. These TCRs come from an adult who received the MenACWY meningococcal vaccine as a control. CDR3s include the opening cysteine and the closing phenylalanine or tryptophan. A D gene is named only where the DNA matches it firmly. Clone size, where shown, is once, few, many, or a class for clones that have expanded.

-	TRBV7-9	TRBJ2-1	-	TGTGCCAGCAGCCTACAGGCGGGGGCCTCCTCGGGGGAGCAGTTCTTC	CASSLQAGASSGEQFF
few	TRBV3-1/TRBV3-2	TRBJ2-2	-	TGTCCCCGCAGCCCCCGGGCGGGGGCGGGCGGGGAGCTGTTTTTT	CPRSPRAGAGGELFF
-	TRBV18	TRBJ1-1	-	TGTGCCAGCTCACCACCGGGCAGGCTAAGGATGAACACTGAAGCTTTCTTT	CASSPPGRLRMNTEAFF
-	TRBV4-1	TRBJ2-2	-	TGCGCCAGCAGCCAACCAGGACACCCGTCGGGCACCGGGGAGCTGTTTTTT	CASSQPGHPSGTGELFF
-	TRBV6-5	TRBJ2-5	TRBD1	TGTGCCAGCAGTTACGGACAGGGAGGAGAGACCCAGTACTTC	CASSYGQGGETQYF
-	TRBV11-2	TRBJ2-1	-	TGTGCCAGCAGCTTTATGAGGAATGAGCAGTTCTTC	CASSFMRNEQFF
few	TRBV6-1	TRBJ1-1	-	TGTGCCAGCAGGCCCGGGCCAGAGAACACTGAAGCTTTCTTT	CASRPGPENTEAFF
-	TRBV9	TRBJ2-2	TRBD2	TGTGCCAGCAGCGTAGTTGGTACGGGAGGAAGCACCGGGGAGCTGTTTTTT	CASSVVGTGGSTGELFF
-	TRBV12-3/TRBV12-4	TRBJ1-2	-	TGTGCCAGCGCCTCGACTAACTATGGCTACACCTTC	CASASTNYGYTF
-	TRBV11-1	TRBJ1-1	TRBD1	TGTGCCAGCAGCCTACAGGGGGCGGCTGAAGCTTTCTTT	CASSLQGAAEAFF
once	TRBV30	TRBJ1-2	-	TGTGCCTGGAGTGTAGGTAGGGGGAACTATGGCTACACCTTC	CAWSVGRGNYGYTF
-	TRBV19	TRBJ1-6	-	TGTGCCAGTAGTATTCCCGGTGATTCACCCCTCCACTTT	CASSIPGDSPLHF
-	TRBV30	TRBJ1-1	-	TGTGCCTGGAGTGTTGGTCGGAACACTGAAGCTTTCTTT	CAWSVGRNTEAFF
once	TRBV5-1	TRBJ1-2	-	TGCGCCAGCAGCCCGGGACCGCCGACTGGCTACACCTTC	CASSPGPPTGYTF
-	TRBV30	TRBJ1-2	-	TGTGCCTGGAGTGTACCCGGGGTTGGTGGCTACACCTTC	CAWSVPGVGGYTF
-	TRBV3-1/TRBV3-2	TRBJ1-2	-	TGTGCCAGCAGCCCCGAGGGGCAGCGAGGAGGCTACACCTTC	CASSPEGQRGGYTF
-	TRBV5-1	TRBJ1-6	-	TGCGCCAGCAGCGGAACAGGATCTTCACCCCTCCACTTT	CASSGTGSSPLHF
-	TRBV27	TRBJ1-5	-	TGTGCCAGCAGTCCCGGGATTCCAGGGCCCCAGCATTTT	CASSPGIPGPQHF
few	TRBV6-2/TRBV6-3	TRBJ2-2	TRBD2	TGTGCCAGCAGTGTCGGACTAGCGGGGGCCCCCGGGGAGCTGTTTTTT	CASSVGLAGAPGELFF
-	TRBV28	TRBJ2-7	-	TGTGCCAGCAGCAATCCATTTGGTGAACTCGAGCAGTACTTC	CASSNPFGELEQYF
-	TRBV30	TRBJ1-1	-	TGTGCCACAGGGCCGATGACACCGAACACTGAAGCTTTCTTT	CATGPMTPNTEAFF
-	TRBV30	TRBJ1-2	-	TGTGCCTGGAGTTCCCAGCAGGTCGGTGGCTACACCTTC	CAWSSQQVGGYTF
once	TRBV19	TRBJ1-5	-	TGTGCCAGTAGCAAGGGGTTGCTTCAGCCCCAGCATTTT	CASSKGLLQPQHF
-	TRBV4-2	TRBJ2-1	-	TGTGCCAGCAGCTTCGGAGGGACCTACAATGAGCAGTTCTTC	CASSFGGTYNEQFF
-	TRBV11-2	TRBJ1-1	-	TGTGCCAGCAGCTTAGTATCCTTTTCGAACACTGAAGCTTTCTTT	CASSLVSFSNTEAFF
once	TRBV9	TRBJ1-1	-	TGTGCCAGCAGCGCTTCGGGCGTGAACGCTGAAGCTTTCTTT	CASSASGVNAEAFF
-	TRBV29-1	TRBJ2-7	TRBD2	TGCAGCGTTGAAGACCTGTCGGGAGGCGAGCAGTACTTC	CSVEDLSGGEQYF
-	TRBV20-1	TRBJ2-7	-	TGCAGTGCTGAAATCTCCTACGAGCAGTACTTC	CSAEISYEQYF
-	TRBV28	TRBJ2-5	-	TGTGCCAGCAGTTTAGAGGCGAGGCGAGGGACCCAGTACTTC	CASSLEARRGTQYF
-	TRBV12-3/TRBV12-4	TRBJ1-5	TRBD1	TGTGCCAGCAGCTCAGGGGGTTGGCAGCCCCAGCATTTT	CASSSGGWQPQHF
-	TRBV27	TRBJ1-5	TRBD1	TGTGCCAGCAGTTTGGAGGGGGCCCTCAATCAGCCCCAGCATTTT	CASSLEGALNQPQHF
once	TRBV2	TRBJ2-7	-	TGTGCCAGCAGTTTTCGCGGTCGGAGCTCCTACGAGCAGTACTTC	CASSFRGRSSYEQYF
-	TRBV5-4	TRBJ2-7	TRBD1	TGTGCCAGCAGCGGACGGGACAGTACCTACGAGCAGTACTTC	CASSGRDSTYEQYF
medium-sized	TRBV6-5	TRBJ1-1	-	TGTGCCAGCAGTCCAGGGAGTACTGAAGCTTTCTTT	CASSPGSTEAFF
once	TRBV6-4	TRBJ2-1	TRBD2	TGTGCCAGCAGTGACTCCAGCGGGGGGGCCAATGAGCAGTTCTTC	CASSDSSGGANEQFF
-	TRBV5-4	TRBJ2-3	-	TGTGCCAGCAGCTTGGCGGCCCAGGGCACAGATACGCAGTATTTT	CASSLAAQGTDTQYF
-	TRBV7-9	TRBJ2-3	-	TGTGCCAGCAGCCCTCCTAGGGTAGGGGCCACAGATACGCAGTATTTT	CASSPPRVGATDTQYF
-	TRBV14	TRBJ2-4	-	TGTGCCGGCAGTCGGTTGGGGATAAACATTCAGTACTTC	CAGSRLGINIQYF
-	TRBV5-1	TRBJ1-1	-	TGCGCCAGCAGCGCGAACAGGCTAGAGAATACTGAAGCTTTCTTT	CASSANRLENTEAFF
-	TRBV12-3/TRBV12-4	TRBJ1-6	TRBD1	TGTGCCAGCAGTCCCGGGACAGAATCACCCCTCCACTTT	CASSPGTESPLHF
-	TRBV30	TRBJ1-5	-	TGTGCCTGGAGTGGGGGGTGGGGAAATCAGCCCCAGCATTTT	CAWSGGWGNQPQHF
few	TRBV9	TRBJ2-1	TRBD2	TGTGCCAGCAGCCTGATGGGACTAGCGGTAAATGAGCAGTTCTTC	CASSLMGLAVNEQFF
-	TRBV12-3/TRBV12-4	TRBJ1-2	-	TGTGCCAGCAGTTTTGGGTGGAGCTATGGCTACACCTTC	CASSFGWSYGYTF
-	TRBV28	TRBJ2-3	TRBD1	TGTGCCAGGATGAGGACAGGGGTTCTTTCTTCCCGCTACTGGATCTCAGCCTGCACAGATACGCAGTATTTT	CARMRTGVLSSRYWISACTDTQYF
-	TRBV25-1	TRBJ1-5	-	TGTGCCAGCAGTGAAAGTGGGTGGAATCAGCCCCAGCATTTT	CASSESGWNQPQHF
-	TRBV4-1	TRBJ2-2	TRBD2	TGCGCCAGCAGCCCCTACGGAGGGGAGGGCGGGGAGCTGTTTTTT	CASSPYGGEGGELFF
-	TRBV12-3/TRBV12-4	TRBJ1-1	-	TGTGCCAGCAGTCTAGTGCTTGGTGAAGCTTTCTTT	CASSLVLGEAFF
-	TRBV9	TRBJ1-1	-	TGTGCCAGCAGCGTGGACATAGAGAACACTGAAGCTTTCTTT	CASSVDIENTEAFF
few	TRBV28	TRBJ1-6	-	TGTGCCACCTTGCAAGGGGGATATTCACCCCTCCACTTT	CATLQGGYSPLHF
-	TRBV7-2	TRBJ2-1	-	TGTGCCAGCAGCTTAGTGGGTAGCTCAAGGGTCAATGAGCAGTTCTTC	CASSLVGSSRVNEQFF
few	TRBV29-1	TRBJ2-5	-	TGCAGCGTTGAAGTAGCGGCCCAAGAGACCCAGTACTTC	CSVEVAAQETQYF
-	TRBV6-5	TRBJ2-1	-	TGTGCCAGCGTTGTCGCTTTACAGGGAAGTGAGCAGTTCTTC	CASVVALQGSEQFF
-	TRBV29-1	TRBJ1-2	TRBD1	TGCAGCGTTGGACACCGGGACAGGGAGGGTGGCTACACCTTC	CSVGHRDREGGYTF
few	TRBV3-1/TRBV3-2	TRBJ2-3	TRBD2	TGTGCCAGCAGCCAAGATGGGGCTAGCGGGGGCCCCTACACAGATACGCAGTATTTT	CASSQDGASGGPYTDTQYF
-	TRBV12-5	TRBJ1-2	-	TGTGCTAGTGGTTTGGGCAGCTACAATGGCTACACCTTC	CASGLGSYNGYTF
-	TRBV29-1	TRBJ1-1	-	TGCAGCGTTCGCCAACCCGCGGGGAGCATAAACACTGAAGCTTTCTTT	CSVRQPAGSINTEAFF
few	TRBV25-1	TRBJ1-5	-	TGTGCCAGCAGTGAATACGGGGGAGGTCAGCCCCAGCATTTT	CASSEYGGGQPQHF
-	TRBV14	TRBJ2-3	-	TGTGCCAGCAGCCAAGACGTAATAGGCGGTTACACAGATACGCAGTATTTT	CASSQDVIGGYTDTQYF
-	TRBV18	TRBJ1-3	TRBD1	TGTGCCAGCTCACCAGGGACAGGTGGAAACACCATATATTTT	CASSPGTGGNTIYF